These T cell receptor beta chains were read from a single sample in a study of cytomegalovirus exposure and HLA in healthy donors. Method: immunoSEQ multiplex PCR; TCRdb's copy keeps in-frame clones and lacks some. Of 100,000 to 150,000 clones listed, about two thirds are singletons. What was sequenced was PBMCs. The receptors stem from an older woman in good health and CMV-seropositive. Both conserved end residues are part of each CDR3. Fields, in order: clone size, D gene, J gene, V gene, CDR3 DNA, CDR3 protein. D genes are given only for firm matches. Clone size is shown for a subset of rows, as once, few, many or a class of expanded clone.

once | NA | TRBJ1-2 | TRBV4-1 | TGCGCCAGCAGCCGCGGGGGGCAGGGAAGTTATGGCTACACCTTC | CASSRGGQGSYGYTF
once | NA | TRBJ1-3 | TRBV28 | TGTGCCAGCAGTTCCCCCGGGGAGGGGTGGGTGAGAAACACCATATATTTT | CASSSPGEGWVRNTIYF
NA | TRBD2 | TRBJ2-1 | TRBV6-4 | TGTGCCAGCACCCCGGGACTACCCGAGAATGAGCAGTTCTTC | CASTPGLPENEQFF
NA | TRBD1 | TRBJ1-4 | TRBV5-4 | TGTGCCAGCAGCTTGCTACAGGGGGCAACTAATGAAAAACTGTTTTTT | CASSLLQGATNEKLFF
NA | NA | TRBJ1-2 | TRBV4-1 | TGCGCCAGCAGCCACGCAAGATGGGGCGACGGAGGGGGCTACACCTTC | CASSHARWGDGGGYTF
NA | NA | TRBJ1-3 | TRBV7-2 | TGTGCCAGCAGCTATCAGACAGGACTCTCTGGAAACACCATATATTTT | CASSYQTGLSGNTIYF
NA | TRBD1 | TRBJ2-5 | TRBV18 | TGTGCCAGCTCACAGGGACAGCAAGAGACCCAGTACTTC | CASSQGQQETQYF
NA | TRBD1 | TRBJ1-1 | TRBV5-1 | TGCGCCAGCAGCTTGGAGGGACAGGGGAGTTCGTACTTT | CASSLEGQGSSYF
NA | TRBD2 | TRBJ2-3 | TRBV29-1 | TGCAGCACGGAAAGAACGGGGGGGCTAACAGATACGCAGTATTTT | CSTERTGGLTDTQYF
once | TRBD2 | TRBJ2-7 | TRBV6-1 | TGTGCCAGCACCTATGCTAGCGGGGGGACCTACGAGCAGTACTTC | CASTYASGGTYEQYF
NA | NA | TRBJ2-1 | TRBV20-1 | TGCAGTGCTGTTAGCAATGAGCAGTTCTTC | CSAVSNEQFF
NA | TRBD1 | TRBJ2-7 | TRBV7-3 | TGTGCCAGCAGCCGTTCCGGGACAGGGTTGGACGAGCAGTACTTC | CASSRSGTGLDEQYF
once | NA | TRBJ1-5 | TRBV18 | TGTGCCAGCTCACCCACCGGGAGGACAGGCAATCAGCCCCAGCATTTT | CASSPTGRTGNQPQHF
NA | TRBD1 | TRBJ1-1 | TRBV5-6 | TGTGCCAGCAGCCCGCAGGGGGAAAAAGGATTGTTCACTGAAGCTTTCTTT | CASSPQGEKGLFTEAFF
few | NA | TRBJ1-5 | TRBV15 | TGTGCCACCAGCGTCGCGGGAAGCAATCAGCCCCAGCATTTT | CATSVAGSNQPQHF
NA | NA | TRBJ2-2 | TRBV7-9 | TGTGCCAGCAGCTCCAATTCGGGAGTCACCGGGGAGCTGTTTTTT | CASSSNSGVTGELFF
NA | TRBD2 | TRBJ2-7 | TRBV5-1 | TGCGCCAGCAGCGTGGAGGGTAGCGGGTGGTCCTACGAGCAGTACTTC | CASSVEGSGWSYEQYF
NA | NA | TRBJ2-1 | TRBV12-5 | TGTGCTAGTGGTTCGAGCCTTTACAATGAGCAGTTCTTC | CASGSSLYNEQFF
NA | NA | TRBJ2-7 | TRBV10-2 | TGCGCCAGCAGTGGTGGGACTCTCTACGAGCAGTACTTC | CASSGGTLYEQYF
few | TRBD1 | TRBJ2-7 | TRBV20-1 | TGCAGTGCTAGAGGGGACAGTTGGGAGTACTTC | CSARGDSWEYF
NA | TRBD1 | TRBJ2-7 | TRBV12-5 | TGTGCTAGTGGCAGGACAGGGGCCGAGCAGTACTTC | CASGRTGAEQYF
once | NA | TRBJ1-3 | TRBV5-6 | TGTGCCAGCAGCCTACAGGGACGCACCATATATTTT | CASSLQGRTIYF
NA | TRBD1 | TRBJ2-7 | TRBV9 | TGTGCCAGGGGCCCGGAGGACAGGGGCGAGCAGTACTTC | CARGPEDRGEQYF
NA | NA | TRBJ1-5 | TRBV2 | TGTGCCAGCAGCACAGGGATGAGCAATCAGCCCCAGCATTTT | CASSTGMSNQPQHF
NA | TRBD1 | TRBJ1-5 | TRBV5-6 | TGTGCCAGCAGCTTGGCCGGGTTGACAGGGGGCGGGAGCAATCAGCCCCAGCATTTT | CASSLAGLTGGGSNQPQHF
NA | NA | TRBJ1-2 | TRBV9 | TGTGCCAGCAGCGAGGGGGACAACCTCTATGGCTACACCTTC | CASSEGDNLYGYTF
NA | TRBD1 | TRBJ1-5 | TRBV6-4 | TGTGCCAGCAGTGACTCAACAGGGGAGAGAATCGGCAATCAGCCCCAGCATTTT | CASSDSTGERIGNQPQHF
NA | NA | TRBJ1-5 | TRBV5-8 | TGTGCCAGCAGCTTGGTGCCGATGGAGTTTGGAGTGTCCCAGCATTTT | CASSLVPMEFGVSQHF
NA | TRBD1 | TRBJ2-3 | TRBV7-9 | TGTGCCAGCAGCGTTCAACGAGGGGGCAGCTTCACAGATACGCAGTATTTT | CASSVQRGGSFTDTQYF
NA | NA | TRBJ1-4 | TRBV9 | TGTGCCAGCAGCTCGGACAGTCTTAATGAAAAACTGTTTTTT | CASSSDSLNEKLFF
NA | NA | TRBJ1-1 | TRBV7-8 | TGTGCCAGCAGCTTAGCTTCGGTGATCGACACTGAAGCTTTCTTT | CASSLASVIDTEAFF
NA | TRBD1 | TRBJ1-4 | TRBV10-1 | TGCGCCAGCAGTGAAGAGACAGGGCAGAATGAAAAACTGTTTTTT | CASSEETGQNEKLFF
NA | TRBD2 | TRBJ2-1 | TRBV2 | TGTGCCAGCAGTGATTATCTGCGGGGGGTAGGCAATGAGCAGTTCTTC | CASSDYLRGVGNEQFF
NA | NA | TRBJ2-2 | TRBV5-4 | TGTGCCAGCAGCTTGGCCGGGCAGGGGACCGGGGAGCTGTTTTTT | CASSLAGQGTGELFF
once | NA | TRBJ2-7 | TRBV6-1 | TGTGCCAGCTTGAGGGCATACGAGCAGTACTTC | CASLRAYEQYF
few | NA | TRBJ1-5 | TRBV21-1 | TGTGCCAGCAGCAAAGAAGCGGGGTATCAGCCCCAGCATTTT | CASSKEAGYQPQHF
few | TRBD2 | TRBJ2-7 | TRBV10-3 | TGTGCCATCAGTAAAACTAGCGGGAGAGCCTACGAGCAGTACTTC | CAISKTSGRAYEQYF
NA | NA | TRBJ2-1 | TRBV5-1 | TGCGCCAGCAGCTCCAGGGGCGATGAGCAGTTCTTC | CASSSRGDEQFF
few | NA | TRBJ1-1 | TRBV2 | TGTGCCAGCGGCTTCATGAACACTGAAGCTTTCTTT | CASGFMNTEAFF
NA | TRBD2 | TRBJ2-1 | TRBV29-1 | TGCAGCGTTCGACTAGCGGGTGAGCAGTTCTTC | CSVRLAGEQFF
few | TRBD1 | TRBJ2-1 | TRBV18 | TGTGCCAGCTCACCGGGACAGGAGATATACAATGAGCAGTTCTTC | CASSPGQEIYNEQFF
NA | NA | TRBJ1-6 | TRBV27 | TGTGCCAGCAGTTTAGGGTTCAGGGATTCACCCCTCCACTTT | CASSLGFRDSPLHF
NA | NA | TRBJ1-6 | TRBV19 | TGTGCCACAGTAAGACTCCACGGGGGATCACCCCTCCACTTT | CATVRLHGGSPLHF